These 29 T cell receptor beta chains originate from one sample sequenced in a study. One entry per CDR3 protein results from TCRdb running MiXCR on the 5' RACE reads. Of about 59,000 distinct CDR3 sequences in the sample, 20% were seen once. Treg sorting used a CD4+CD25+CD127-/low gate. The sample taken for sequencing was tumor-infiltrating Tregs sorted from the breast tumor. Receptors were obtained from a female donor with breast cancer.

The chain has TRBV20-1 and TRBJ2-1; D is undetermined. Trimming removed 4 bases from V and 9 bases from J, with 13 bases in between. The CDR3 runs 12 residues. Germline CDR1 and CDR2: DFQATT and SNEGSKA (reference sequence). The CDR3: CSAIPLRGEQFF. DNA for the CDR3: TGCAGTGCTATCCCCCTCCGTGGTGAGCAGTTCTTC.

This clonotype was picked up a small number of times. The chain couples TRBV11-2 to TRBJ2-2; 10 bases agree with TRBD2. The CDR3 runs 16 residues. The junction had 10 bases not matched to a gene; V was cut back by 5 bases and J by 7 bases. From germline, CDR1 is SGHAT and CDR2 FQNNGV. CDR3 residues: CASSLRASGSHGELFF. The DNA for the CDR3 is TGTGCCAGCAGCCTCCGGGCTAGCGGGAGCCACGGGGAGCTGTTTTTT. The complete variable domain, with remaining parts taken from reference TRBV11-2 and TRBJ2-2, reads EAGVAQSPRYKIIEKRQSVAFWCNPISGHATLYWYQQILGQGPKLLIQFQNNGVVDDSQLPKDRFSAERLKGVDSTLKIQPAKLEDSAVYLCASSLRASGSHGELFFGEGSRLTVL.

This clonotype was recorded at least ten times. V gene TRBV7-7 combines with J gene TRBJ2-2; 9 bases match TRBD1. The V and J ends lost 3 bases and 1 base, in that order; junction bases with no gene match: 0. Germline CDR1 reads SSHAT; CDR2 reads FNYEAQ (reference sequence). The CDR3 has 15 residues. Written as DNA, the CDR3 is TGTGCCAGCAGCTTGACAGGGGGGAACACCGGGGAGCTGTTTTTT. It specifies CASSLTGGNTGELFF.

This clonotype was detected only a few times. The V call is TRBV20-1, the J call TRBJ2-5, with D possibly being TRBD1 (5 bases). The CDR3 totals 12 residues. The V and J ends lost 4 bases and 2 bases respectively, with 8 bases between them. Germline-derived CDR1 and CDR2 are DFQATT and SNEGSKA (reference sequence). The DNA of the CDR3 is TGCAGTGCTAAGACAGTTCAAGAGACCCAGTACTTC. This translates into CSAKTVQETQYF.

This chain links TRBV5-1 with TRBJ1-1; 9 positions match TRBD1. Trimming at V came to 0 bases and at J to 7 bases, leaving 16 bases not matched to a gene. The germline CDR1 and CDR2 sequences are SGHRS and YFSETQ. The length of the CDR3 is 18 residues. The CDR3: CASSLESPQGAFSREAFF. CDR3 nucleotides: TGCGCCAGCAGCTTGGAGAGCCCACAGGGGGCATTTAGCCGTGAAGCTTTCTTT.

The CDR3 DNA sequence: TGTGCCTGGAGGACAGGGCTGAGCTACACCTTC. Translated, it gives CAWRTGLSYTF. The chain recombines TRBV30 with TRBJ1-2; 7 bases agree with TRBD1. The CDR3 runs to 11 residues. Trimming at V came to 3 bases and at J to 9 bases, leaving 4 bases not matched to a gene. CDR1 GTSNPN and CDR2 SVGIG come from the germline V gene (reference sequence).

In DNA form, the CDR3 reads TGTGCCAGCAGCAATTACAGGGGGTTGAGCACTGAAGCTTTCTTT. As protein: CASSNYRGLSTEAFF. The rearrangement uses TRBV21-1 and TRBJ1-1; TRBD1, the table's D call, lacks a check against the DNA. TRBV21-1 is flagged as a pseudogene. This CDR3 region has 15 residues.

This clonotype was observed a few times. The J gene is TRBJ1-4, the V gene TRBV28; no firm D call. This CDR3 contains 15 residues. Between the trimmed V and J ends, which lost 2 bases and 0 bases, there was a span of 7 bases. Germline V CDR1 and CDR2: MDHEN, SYDVKM. The CDR3, as DNA: TGTGCCAGCAGTTTAGGTGATGCAACTAATGAAAAACTGTTTTTT. Translating it yields CASSLGDATNEKLFF.

This clonotype has just a few counts. This rearrangement joins TRBV20-1 to TRBJ2-5, with D perhaps matching TRBD2 (6 bases). V was shortened by 5 bases and J by 4 bases, with 11 bases between the two germline ends. Per germline, CDR1 DFQATT and CDR2 SNEGSKA (reference sequence). The CDR3 is 12 amino acids. The CDR3 is CSAAWEAETQYF. The DNA for the CDR3 is TGCAGTGCTGCTTGGGAGGCAGAGACCCAGTACTTC.

The genes are TRBV20-1 and TRBJ1-2; no clear D gene. Trimming stripped 5 bases from V and 7 bases from J, with 17 bases between. The CDR3 length is 13 residues. The germline CDR1 and CDR2 sequences are DFQATT and SNEGSKA (reference sequence). DNA of the CDR3: TGCAGTGCTCCTCGCCCCTCCAGGACTGGCTACACCTTC. It translates to CSAPRPSRTGYTF.

Ten or more counts support this clonotype. The rearrangement joins TRBV4-1 to TRBJ1-1; D gene uncertain. V dropped 2 bases and J dropped 12 bases, with 13 bases sitting between them. CDR1 and CDR2 from the germline V gene are MGHRA and YSYEKL. CDR3 length: 12 amino acids. CDR3 in DNA: TGCGCCAGCAGCCAATACGGACGGCACCCTTTCTTT. As protein: CASSQYGRHPFF.

J is TRBJ1-1 and V is TRBV11-3, with unresolved D. The germline V and J ends were trimmed by 4 bases and 5 bases, with 17 bases remaining between them. The germline CDR1 and CDR2 sequences are SGHNT and YENEEA. The CDR3 extends over 15 amino acids. The CDR3: CASSWVRGYETEAFF. In nucleotides, the CDR3 is TGTGCCAGCAGCTGGGTAAGAGGGTACGAGACTGAAGCTTTCTTT. Looking up the rest from reference TRBV11-3 and TRBJ1-1 gives the full variable domain: EAGVVQSPRYKIIEKKQPVAFWCNPISGHNTLYWYLQNLGQGPELLIRYENEEAVDDSQLPKDRFSAERLKGVDSTLKIQPAELGDSAVYLCASSWVRGYETEAFFGQGTRLTVV.

This clonotype has a count of ten or more. V and J are TRBV7-3 and TRBJ2-5; D gene uncertain. The germline CDR1 and CDR2 sequences are SGHTA and FQGTGA. The CDR3 is made up of 13 amino acids. V shed 2 bases and J shed 7 bases, with 11 bases lying between them. CDR3 sequence (DNA): TGTGCCAGCAGCTTAGATACCGATCGGACCCAGTACTTC. This translates into CASSLDTDRTQYF.

The chain combines TRBV7-9 with TRBJ1-6, with D perhaps matching TRBD1 (5 bases). The germline V gene has CDR1 SEHNR and CDR2 FQNEAQ (reference sequence). The V gene lost 4 bases and the J gene lost 10 bases, with 23 bases spanning the gap. The CDR3 covers 17 residues. The CDR3, as DNA: TGTGCCAGCAGCTCAACCCCGGGAGGGGCCGGAGGATCACCCCTCCACTTT. This encodes CASSSTPGGAGGSPLHF.

V is TRBV6-2 or TRBV6-3 and J is TRBJ2-1; D could derive from TRBD1 or TRBD2 (5 bases each). The CDR3 covers 16 residues. CDR1 MNHEY and CDR2 SVGEGT come from the germline V gene. V was clipped by 1 base and J by 2 bases, with 12 bases between them. Here the CDR3 reads CASSYLVGVPYNEQFF. Written as DNA, the CDR3 is TGTGCCAGCAGTTACTTGGTGGGGGTCCCCTACAATGAGCAGTTCTTC.

With regard to this clonotype: A read error may explain this, as a much larger clone is one base away. The genes are TRBV13 and TRBJ1-1; unclear D gene. In germline, CDR1 is PRHDT, CDR2 FYEKMQ (reference sequence). This CDR3 is built from 16 residues. The CDR3 here is CASSHRTRRVGYDACF. The CDR3 region has the DNA TGTGCCAGCAGTCATCGCACTCGGAGGGTGGGGTATGATGCTTGCTTT. Drawing the rest from reference TRBV13 and TRBJ1-1, the complete variable domain is AAGVIQSPRHLIKEKRETATLKCYPIPRHDTVYWYQQGPGQDPQFLISFYEKMQSDKGSIPDRFSAQQFSDYHSELNMSSLELGDSALYFCASSHRTRRVGYDACFGQGTRLTVV.

This chain links TRBV20-1 with TRBJ2-7; D possibly corresponds to TRBD1 (6 bases). The CDR3 consists of 11 residues. Germline-derived CDR1 and CDR2 are DFQATT and SNEGSKA (reference sequence). V gave up 7 bases and J gave up 4 bases, with 11 bases separating them. CDR3 loop: CSVRTAYEQYF. CDR3 sequence (DNA): TGCAGTGTGCGGACAGCGTACGAGCAGTACTTC.

This clonotype was found a few times. The chain has TRBV12-5 and TRBJ2-2; tentatively, D is TRBD1 (7 bases). Per the germline V gene, CDR1 is LGHNT and CDR2 is FRNRAP. The CDR3 is made up of 14 amino acids. V lost 5 bases, J lost 4 bases, and 11 bases lay in between. CDR3 region: CASGGGTATGELFF. DNA for the CDR3: TGTGCTAGTGGTGGCGGGACAGCCACCGGGGAGCTGTTTTTT.

The chain uses TRBV11-2 and TRBJ2-2; tentative D call: TRBD2 (6 bases). The V end was cut by 1 base, the J end by 7 bases, with 10 bases between. The CDR3 is 14 amino acids. Germline values: CDR1 SGHAT, CDR2 FQNNGV. The CDR3, as DNA: TGTGCCAGCAGCTTAGCGGGAGTTGTCGGGGAGCTGTTTTTT. Amino acid sequence: CASSLAGVVGELFF.

Of note for this clonotype: Without the conserved terminal phenylalanine or tryptophan, this CDR3 likely stems from a read error. The chain is built from TRBV29-1 and TRBJ1-2; tentatively, D is TRBD1 (5 bases). Per the germline V gene, CDR1 is SQVTM and CDR2 is ANQGSEA. Trimming shortened V by 3 bases and J by 4 bases, and 15 bases separated the two germline ends. CDR3 length: 14 residues. The chain's CDR3 is CSVDPPGGGYGYTI. As DNA, the CDR3 is TGCAGCGTTGACCCCCCTGGGGGGGGCTATGGCTACACCATC.

This clonotype was seen many times. This chain uses TRBV20-1 with TRBJ2-2; tentative D call: TRBD1 (5 bases). Trimming took 5 bases from V and 3 from J, leaving 16 bases between them. In germline, CDR1 is DFQATT, CDR2 SNEGSKA (reference sequence). CDR3 length equals 15 residues. CDR3 sequence reads: CSAQKGQWDTGELFF. In DNA, the CDR3 is TGCAGTGCTCAGAAGGGGCAATGGGACACCGGGGAGCTGTTTTTT.

This clonotype was seen only a few times. The rearrangement uses TRBV7-2 and TRBJ2-5; tentatively, D is TRBD2 (6 bases). There are 15 residues in the CDR3. CDR1 is SGHTA and CDR2 is FQGNSA in the germline V gene. V lost 0 bases and J 0 bases, leaving 8 bases between the germline ends. CDR3 loop: CASSLAGTYQETQYF. The CDR3 DNA follows: TGTGCCAGCAGCTTAGCCGGGACTTACCAAGAGACCCAGTACTTC.

V is TRBV27 and J is TRBJ1-1, with no clear D. This CDR3 has 14 residues. CDR1 and CDR2 from the germline V gene are MNHEY and SMNVEV (reference sequence). V was cut by 2 bases and J by 1 base, with 8 bases left in between. The CDR3 loop reads CASSLKGRNTEAFF. The CDR3 DNA reads as TGTGCCAGCAGTTTAAAAGGGCGGAACACTGAAGCTTTCTTT.

Only a few counts were recorded for this clonotype. The chain is built from TRBV12-3 or TRBV12-4 and TRBJ1-1; D is unresolved. Between the trimmed V and J ends, which lost 1 base and 0 bases, there was a span of 9 bases. This CDR3 has 15 amino acids. DNA for the CDR3: TGTGCCAGCAGTTTAGATACATCCATGAACACTGAAGCTTTCTTT. This translates into CASSLDTSMNTEAFF.

This clonotype was counted between two and nine times. The chain carries TRBV9 and TRBJ2-3, with 8 bases that match TRBD2. V dropped 0 bases and J dropped 3; count of bases not matched to a gene: 3. There are 15 residues in the CDR3. Looked up from germline, CDR1 is SGDLS and CDR2 is YYNGEE. CDR3 DNA: TGTGCCAGCAGCGTAGATGCGGGGGGAACAGATACGCAGTATTTT. Protein product: CASSVDAGGTDTQYF.

The V call is TRBV5-1, the J call TRBJ1-6; no reliable D call. Trimming pared 0 bases from V and 7 bases from J, leaving 5 bases between. The CDR3 is 13 residues long. Per the germline V gene, CDR1 is SGHRS and CDR2 is YFSETQ. CDR3 nucleotides: TGCGCCAGCAGCTTGGGACCCAATTCACCCCTCCACTTT. Translation: CASSLGPNSPLHF. Drawing the rest from reference TRBV5-1 and TRBJ1-6, the complete variable domain is KAGVTQTPRYLIKTRGQQVTLSCSPISGHRSVSWYQQTPGQGLQFLFEYFSETQRNKGNFPGRFSGRQFSNSRSEMNVSTLELGDSALYLCASSLGPNSPLHFGNGTRLTVT.

There are a few counts of this clonotype. The CDR3 sequence is CASSPNRGNEQFF. CDR3 coding DNA: TGTGCCAGCTCACCGAATCGAGGCAATGAGCAGTTCTTC. This sequence joins TRBV18 and TRBJ2-1; D remains ambiguous. Germline loops: CDR1 KGHSH, CDR2 LQKENI. Trimming removed 3 bases at V and 6 bases at J, with 9 bases between. The CDR3 consists of 13 residues.

The table lists this clonotype with many counts. The chain employs TRBV12-3 or TRBV12-4 and TRBJ2-3; 9 bases map to TRBD1. J was trimmed by 3 bases and V by 8 bases; bases with no gene match: 12. CDR3 length: 16 amino acids. CDR3 in amino acids: CASGGFWTGETDTQYF. The DNA for the CDR3 is TGTGCCAGCGGTGGGTTCTGGACAGGGGAAACAGATACGCAGTATTTT.

In regard to this clonotype: The CDR3 does not end in the conserved phenylalanine or tryptophan, so this is likely a read error. The V gene is TRBV12-3 or TRBV12-4, the J gene TRBJ1-5; D gene uncertain. The CDR3 is 14 residues long. V lost 7 bases, J lost 1 base, and 11 bases lay in between. DNA of the CDR3: TGTGCCAGCATCCTATATGGAAGCAATCAGCCCCAGCATCTT. Residues: CASILYGSNQPQHL.